This paragraph covers one TCR beta chain sequence. The antigen is unknown. The sample is drawn from a study of T cells in Graves' hyperthyroidism and ophthalmopathy. General study findings and limits: Ophthalmopathy was distinguished from stable hyperthyroidism by 13 V-J signatures. Among thyroid clonotypes expanded above 0.001, most also appeared in blood.

CDR1 is SGHTA and CDR2 is FQGNSA in the germline V gene. The ends were cut back, 5 bases at V and 2 bases at J, with 24 bases in the middle. CDR3 length: 18 amino acids. There were TCR beta CDR3 regions amplified from RNA transcripts. First-round RT-PCR of the TCR CDR3 relied on the HTBI primer set. One entry per CDR3 protein results from TCRdb running MiXCR on the multiplex PCR reads. The sample holds 250,000 to 400,000 distinct CDR3 sequences, roughly an eighth seen once. Active moderate-to-severe ophthalmopathy, Clinical Activity Score at least 3, NOSPECS at least 4, under 3 months' duration. Sequencing was performed on blood. The TCR sequence derives from a woman between 40 and 55 years old with Graves' ophthalmopathy. This chain connects TRBV7-2 to TRBJ2-5; possibly TRBD1 or TRBD2 for D (5 bases each). CDR3 nucleotide sequence: TGTGCCAGCAGCGTTGGTTTGTCCGGGTTGGGGGTTCAAGAGACCCAGTACTTC. It yields the protein CASSVGLSGLGVQETQYF.